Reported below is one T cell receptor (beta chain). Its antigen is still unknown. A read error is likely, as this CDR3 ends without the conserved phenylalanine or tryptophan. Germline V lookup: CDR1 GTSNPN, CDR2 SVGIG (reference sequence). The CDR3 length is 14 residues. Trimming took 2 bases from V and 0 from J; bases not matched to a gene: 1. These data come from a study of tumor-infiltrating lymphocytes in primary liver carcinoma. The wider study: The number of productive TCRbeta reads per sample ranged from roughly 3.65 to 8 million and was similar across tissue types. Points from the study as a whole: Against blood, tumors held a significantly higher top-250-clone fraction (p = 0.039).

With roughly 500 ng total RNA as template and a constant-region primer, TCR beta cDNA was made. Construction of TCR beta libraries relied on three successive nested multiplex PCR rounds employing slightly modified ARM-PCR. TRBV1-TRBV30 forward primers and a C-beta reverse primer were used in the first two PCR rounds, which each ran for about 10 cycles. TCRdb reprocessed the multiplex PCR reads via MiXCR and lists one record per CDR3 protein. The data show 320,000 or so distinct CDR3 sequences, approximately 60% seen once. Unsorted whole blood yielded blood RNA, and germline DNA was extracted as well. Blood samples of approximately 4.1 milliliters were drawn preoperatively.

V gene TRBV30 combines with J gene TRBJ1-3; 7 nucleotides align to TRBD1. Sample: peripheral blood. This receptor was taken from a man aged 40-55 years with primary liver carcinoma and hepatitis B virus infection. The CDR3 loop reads CAWSSGGSGNTIYL. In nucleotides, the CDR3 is TGTGCCTGGAGTTCAGGGGGCTCTGGAAACACCATATATCTT.